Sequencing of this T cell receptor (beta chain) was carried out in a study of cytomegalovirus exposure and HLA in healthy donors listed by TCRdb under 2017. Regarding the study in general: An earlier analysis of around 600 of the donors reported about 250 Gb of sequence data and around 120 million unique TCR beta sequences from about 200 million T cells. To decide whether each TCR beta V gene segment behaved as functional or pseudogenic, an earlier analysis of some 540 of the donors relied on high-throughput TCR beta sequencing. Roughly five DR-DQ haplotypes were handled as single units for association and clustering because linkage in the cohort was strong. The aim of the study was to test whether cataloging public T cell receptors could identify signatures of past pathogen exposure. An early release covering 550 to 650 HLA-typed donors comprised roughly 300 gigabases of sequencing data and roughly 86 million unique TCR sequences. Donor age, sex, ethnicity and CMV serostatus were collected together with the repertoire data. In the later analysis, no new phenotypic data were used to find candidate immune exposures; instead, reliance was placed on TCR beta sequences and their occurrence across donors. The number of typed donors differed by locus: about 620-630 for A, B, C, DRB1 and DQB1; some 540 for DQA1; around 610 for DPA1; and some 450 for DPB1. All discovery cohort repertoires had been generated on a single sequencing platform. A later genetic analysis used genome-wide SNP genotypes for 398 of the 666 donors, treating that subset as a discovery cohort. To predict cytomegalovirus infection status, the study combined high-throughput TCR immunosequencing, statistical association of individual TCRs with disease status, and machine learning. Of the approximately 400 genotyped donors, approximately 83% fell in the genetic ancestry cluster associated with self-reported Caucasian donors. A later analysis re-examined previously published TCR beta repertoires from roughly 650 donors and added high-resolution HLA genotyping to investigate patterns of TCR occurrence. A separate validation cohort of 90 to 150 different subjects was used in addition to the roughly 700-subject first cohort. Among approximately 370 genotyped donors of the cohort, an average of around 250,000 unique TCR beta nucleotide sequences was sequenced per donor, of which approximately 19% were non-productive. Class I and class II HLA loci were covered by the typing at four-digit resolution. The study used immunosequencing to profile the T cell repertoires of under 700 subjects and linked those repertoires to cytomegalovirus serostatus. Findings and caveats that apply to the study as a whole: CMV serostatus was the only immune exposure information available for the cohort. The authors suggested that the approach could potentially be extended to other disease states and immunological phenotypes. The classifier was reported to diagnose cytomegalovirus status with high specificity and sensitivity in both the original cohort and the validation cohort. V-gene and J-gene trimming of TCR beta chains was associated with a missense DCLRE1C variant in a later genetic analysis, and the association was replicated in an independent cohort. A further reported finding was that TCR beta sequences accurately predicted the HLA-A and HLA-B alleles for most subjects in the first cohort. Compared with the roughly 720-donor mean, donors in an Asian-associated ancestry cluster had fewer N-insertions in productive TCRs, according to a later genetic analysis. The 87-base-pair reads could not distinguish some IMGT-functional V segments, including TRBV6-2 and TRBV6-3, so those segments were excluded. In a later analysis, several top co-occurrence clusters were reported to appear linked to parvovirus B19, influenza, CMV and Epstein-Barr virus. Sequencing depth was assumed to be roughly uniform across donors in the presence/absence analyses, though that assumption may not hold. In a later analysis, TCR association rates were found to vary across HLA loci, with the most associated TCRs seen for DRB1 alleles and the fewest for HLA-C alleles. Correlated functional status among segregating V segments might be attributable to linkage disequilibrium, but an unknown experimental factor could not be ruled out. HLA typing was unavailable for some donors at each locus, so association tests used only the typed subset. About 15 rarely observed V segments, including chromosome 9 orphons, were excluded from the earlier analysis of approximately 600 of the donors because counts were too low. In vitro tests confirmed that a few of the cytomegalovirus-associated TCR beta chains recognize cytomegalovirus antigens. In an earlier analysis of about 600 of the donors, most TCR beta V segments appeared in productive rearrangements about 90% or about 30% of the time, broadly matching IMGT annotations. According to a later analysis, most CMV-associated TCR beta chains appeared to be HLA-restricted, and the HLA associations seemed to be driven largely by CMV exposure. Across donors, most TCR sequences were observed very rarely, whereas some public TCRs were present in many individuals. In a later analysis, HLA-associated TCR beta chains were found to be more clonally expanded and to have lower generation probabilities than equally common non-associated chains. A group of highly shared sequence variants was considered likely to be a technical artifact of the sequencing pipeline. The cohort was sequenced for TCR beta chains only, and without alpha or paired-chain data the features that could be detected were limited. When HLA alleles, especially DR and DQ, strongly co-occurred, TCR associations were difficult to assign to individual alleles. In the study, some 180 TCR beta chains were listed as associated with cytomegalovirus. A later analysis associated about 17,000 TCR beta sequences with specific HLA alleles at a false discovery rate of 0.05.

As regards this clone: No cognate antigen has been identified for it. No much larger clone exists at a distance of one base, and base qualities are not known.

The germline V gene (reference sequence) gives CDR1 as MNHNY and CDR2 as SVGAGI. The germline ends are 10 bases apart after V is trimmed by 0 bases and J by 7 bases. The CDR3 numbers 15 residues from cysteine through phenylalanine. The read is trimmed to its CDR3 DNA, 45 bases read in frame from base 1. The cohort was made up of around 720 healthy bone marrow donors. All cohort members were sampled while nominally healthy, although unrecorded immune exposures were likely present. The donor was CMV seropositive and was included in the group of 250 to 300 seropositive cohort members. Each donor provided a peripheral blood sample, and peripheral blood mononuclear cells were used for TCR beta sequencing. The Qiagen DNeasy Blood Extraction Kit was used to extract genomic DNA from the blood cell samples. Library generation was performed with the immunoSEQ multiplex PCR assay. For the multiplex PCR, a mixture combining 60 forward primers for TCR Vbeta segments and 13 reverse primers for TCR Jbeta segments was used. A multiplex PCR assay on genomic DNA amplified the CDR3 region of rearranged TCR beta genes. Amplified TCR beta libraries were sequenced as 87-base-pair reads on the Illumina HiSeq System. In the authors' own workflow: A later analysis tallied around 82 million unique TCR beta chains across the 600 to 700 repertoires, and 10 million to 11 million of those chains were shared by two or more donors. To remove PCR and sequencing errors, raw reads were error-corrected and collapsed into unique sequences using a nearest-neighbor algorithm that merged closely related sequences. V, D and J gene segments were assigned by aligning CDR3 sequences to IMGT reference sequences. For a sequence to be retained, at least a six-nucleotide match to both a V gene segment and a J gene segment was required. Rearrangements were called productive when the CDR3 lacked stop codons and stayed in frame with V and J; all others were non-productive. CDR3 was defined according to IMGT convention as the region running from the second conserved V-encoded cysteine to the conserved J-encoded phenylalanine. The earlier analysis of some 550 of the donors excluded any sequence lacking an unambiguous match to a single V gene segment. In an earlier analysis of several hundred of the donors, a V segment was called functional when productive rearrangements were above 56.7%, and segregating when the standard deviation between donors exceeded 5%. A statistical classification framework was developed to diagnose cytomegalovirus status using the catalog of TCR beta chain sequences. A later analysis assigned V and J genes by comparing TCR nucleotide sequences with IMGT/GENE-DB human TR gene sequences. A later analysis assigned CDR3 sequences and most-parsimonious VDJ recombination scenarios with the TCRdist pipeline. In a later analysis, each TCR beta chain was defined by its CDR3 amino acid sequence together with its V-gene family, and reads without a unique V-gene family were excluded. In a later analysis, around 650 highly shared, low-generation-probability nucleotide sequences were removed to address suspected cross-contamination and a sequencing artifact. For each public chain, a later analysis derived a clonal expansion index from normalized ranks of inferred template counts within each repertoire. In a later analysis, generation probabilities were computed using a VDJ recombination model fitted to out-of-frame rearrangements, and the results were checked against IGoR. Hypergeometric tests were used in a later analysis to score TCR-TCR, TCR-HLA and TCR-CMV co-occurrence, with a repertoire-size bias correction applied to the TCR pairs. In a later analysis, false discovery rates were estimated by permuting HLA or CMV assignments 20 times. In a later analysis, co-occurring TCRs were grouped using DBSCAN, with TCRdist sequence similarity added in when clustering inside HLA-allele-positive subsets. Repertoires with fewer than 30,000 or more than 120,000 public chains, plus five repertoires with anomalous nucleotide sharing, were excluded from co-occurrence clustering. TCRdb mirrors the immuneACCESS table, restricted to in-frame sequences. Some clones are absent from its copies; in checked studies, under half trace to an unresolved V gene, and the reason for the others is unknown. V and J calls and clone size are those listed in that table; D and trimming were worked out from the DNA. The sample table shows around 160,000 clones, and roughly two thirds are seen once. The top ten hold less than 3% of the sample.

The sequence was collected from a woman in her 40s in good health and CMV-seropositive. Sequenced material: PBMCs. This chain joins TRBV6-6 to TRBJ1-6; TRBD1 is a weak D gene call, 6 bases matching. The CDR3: CASSYSRTENSPLHF. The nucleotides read TGTGCCAGCAGTTACTCGAGGACAGAGAATTCACCCCTCCACTTT.